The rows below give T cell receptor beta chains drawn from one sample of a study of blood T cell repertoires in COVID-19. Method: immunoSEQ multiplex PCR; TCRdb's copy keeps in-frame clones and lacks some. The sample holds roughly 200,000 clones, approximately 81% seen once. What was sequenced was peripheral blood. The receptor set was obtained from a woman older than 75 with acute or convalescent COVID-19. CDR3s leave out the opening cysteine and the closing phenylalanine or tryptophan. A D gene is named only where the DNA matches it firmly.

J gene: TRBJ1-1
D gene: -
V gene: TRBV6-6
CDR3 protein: ASGPAGSNTEAF

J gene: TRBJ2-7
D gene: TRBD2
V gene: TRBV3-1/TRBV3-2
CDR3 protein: ASSRGTSALYEQY

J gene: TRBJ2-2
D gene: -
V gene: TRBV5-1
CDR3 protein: ASSSSNEGTGELF

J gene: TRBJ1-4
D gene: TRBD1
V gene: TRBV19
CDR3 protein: ASRIQQGINEKLF

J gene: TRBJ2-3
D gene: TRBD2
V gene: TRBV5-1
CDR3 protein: ASSFNLASGSTDTQY

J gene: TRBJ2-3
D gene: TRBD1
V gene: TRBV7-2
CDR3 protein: ASSLAGTGGTDTQY

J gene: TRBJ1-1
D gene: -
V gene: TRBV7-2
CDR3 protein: ASSRLVGGTEAF

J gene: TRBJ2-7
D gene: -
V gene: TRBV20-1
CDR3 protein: SASTRLRDEQY

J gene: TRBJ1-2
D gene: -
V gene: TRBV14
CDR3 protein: ASSQEAGLSSYT

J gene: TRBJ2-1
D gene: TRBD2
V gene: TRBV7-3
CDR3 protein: ASSRLAGTGYNEQF

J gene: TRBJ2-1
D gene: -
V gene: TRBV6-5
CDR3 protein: ASSPLGLSYNEQF

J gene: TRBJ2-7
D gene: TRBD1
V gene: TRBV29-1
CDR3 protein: SVSGQGAYYEQY

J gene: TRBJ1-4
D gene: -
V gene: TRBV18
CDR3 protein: ASSQNPTGPGEKLF

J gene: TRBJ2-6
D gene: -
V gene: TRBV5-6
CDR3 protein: ASSLGRGGANVLT

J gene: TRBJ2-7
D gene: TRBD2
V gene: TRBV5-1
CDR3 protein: ASRKERGPYEQY

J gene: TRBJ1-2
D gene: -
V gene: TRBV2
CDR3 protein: ASSGQVPNYGYT

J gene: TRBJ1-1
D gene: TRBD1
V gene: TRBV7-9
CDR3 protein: ASSPGTGVEAF

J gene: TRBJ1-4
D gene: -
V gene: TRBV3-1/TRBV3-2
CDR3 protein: ASSQDYGATNEKLF

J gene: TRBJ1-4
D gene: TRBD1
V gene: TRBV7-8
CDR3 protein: ASSPDRGSGEKLF

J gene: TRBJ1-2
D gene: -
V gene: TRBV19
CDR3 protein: ASSYRDYGYT

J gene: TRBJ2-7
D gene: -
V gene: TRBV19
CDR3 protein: ASSMLGGEQY

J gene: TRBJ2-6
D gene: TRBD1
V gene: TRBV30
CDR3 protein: AWGLPGQGPSGANVLT

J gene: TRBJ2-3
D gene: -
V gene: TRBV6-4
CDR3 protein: ASSDSSATDTQY

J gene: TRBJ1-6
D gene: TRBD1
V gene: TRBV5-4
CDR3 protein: ASSLVWTGGESPLH

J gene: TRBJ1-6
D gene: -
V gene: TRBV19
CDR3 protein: ASSKETGPGSPLH

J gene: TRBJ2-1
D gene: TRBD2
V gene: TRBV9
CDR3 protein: ASSESGRYNEQF